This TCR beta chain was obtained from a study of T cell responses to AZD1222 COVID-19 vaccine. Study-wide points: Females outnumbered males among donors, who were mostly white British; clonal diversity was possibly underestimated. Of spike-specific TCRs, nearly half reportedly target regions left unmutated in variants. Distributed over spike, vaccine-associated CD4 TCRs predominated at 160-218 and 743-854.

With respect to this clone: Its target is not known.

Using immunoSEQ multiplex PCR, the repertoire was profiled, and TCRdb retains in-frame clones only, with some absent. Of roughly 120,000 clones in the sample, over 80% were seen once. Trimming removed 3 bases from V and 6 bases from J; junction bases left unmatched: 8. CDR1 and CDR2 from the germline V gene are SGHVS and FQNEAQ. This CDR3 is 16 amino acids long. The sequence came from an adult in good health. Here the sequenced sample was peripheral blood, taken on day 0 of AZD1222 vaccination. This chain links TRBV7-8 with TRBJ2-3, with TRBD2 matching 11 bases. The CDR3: CASSFILAGADDTQYF. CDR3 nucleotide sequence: TGTGCCAGCAGCTTCATACTAGCGGGAGCTGATGATACGCAGTATTTT.